This TCR beta chain was sequenced in a study of blood T cell repertoires in COVID-19 (dated by TCRdb to about 2020). For the study in its entirety: Samples from collaborators originated in the United States, Italy and Spain and spanned both the acute and convalescent phases of COVID-19. The material from the prospective study consisted of cDNA or gDNA derived from T cells, B-cell-depleted T cells, or PBMCs. The dataset comprised deeply sampled blood TCRbeta repertoires from subjects exposed to, actively infected with, or recovered from COVID-19. The repertoires were released in a freely available public database meant as a resource for research on the immune response to SARS-CoV-2. Samples came from the ongoing ImmuneRACE study (first 160 participants) plus 1,254 subjects from 6 global collaborators. The sample metadata nearly always contained a de-identified subject ID, COVID-19 status, age in years and sex. Where available, HLA class I and class II types were taken from metadata supplied by the sample provider and were not determined by assay-based typing.

What the study reported, not specific to this receptor: How much clinical and demographic metadata was included differed by source and by participant, and the metadata was provided uncurated.

Enrolling through a virtual design, the prospective study's participants ranged in age from roughly 18 to 89 years and lived across 20 to 30 United States geographic areas. In the prospective study, cohorts were assigned on the basis of participant-reported clinical history obtained from a screening survey and a study questionnaire. ImmuneRACE Cohort 3 recovered participants were defined by two consecutive negative NP/OP PCR tests, healthcare professional clearance, or symptom resolution. In the prospective study, whole blood, serum and a nasopharyngeal or oropharyngeal swab were collected from each participant by mobile phlebotomists. Additional blood draws and questionnaires over an approximately 2-month period could optionally be provided by prospective study participants. Blood samples from the prospective study were shipped frozen or at room temperature prior to DNA extraction. On this clone itself: No antigen is known for it. There are no base qualities to consult, and no much larger clone falls within one base.

The immunoSEQ Assay, a bias-controlled multiplex PCR, was used to amplify TCRbeta CDR3 regions from genomic DNA. On the authors' methods: Nucleated cell counts per sample were estimated from amplification of reference gene primers within the assay. Sequence reads were collapsed and filtered to measure the absolute abundance of every unique TCRbeta CDR3 rearrangement. For each sample, productive Simpson clonality was calculated as the square root of Simpson's diversity index over productive rearrangements. TCRdb re-hosts the immuneACCESS table, in-frame sequences only. Its copies lack some clones; in the studies checked, an unresolved V gene accounts for under half of them, and the cause for the rest is not known. The V and J calls and clone size come from that table; D and trimming were worked out from the DNA. The sample has roughly 170,000 clones on record, roughly 80% of them singletons. The top ten constitute 4.4% of the sample.

From the cysteine through the valine, the CDR3 covers 13 amino acids. Just the 39-base CDR3 DNA is kept, in frame starting at base 1. CDR1 SGHRS and CDR2 YFSETQ were looked up in the germline V gene. The V end loses 4 bases and the J end loses 6 bases, and a stretch of 14 bases separates them. The sequence was collected from a woman in her forties or fifties who had recovered from COVID-19. Material: PBMCs or T cells enriched from blood (not recorded which). The sequence links TRBV5-1 to TRBJ2-7; TRBD1 is possibly the D segment (6 matching bases). The bases read TGCGCCAGCAGCGCAACAGGGAAGGGCGAGCAGTACGTC. It translates as CASSATGKGEQYV.